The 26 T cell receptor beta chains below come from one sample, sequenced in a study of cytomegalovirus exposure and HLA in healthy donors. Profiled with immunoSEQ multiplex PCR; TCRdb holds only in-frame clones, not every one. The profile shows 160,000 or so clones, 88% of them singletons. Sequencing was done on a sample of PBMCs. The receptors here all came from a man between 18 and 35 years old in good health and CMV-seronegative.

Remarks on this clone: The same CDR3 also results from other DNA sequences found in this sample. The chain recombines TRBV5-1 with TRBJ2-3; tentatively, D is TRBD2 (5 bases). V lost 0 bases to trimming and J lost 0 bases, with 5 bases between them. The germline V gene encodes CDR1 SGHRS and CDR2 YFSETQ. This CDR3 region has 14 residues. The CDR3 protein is CASSLAGSTDTQYF. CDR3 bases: TGCGCCAGCAGCTTGGCGGGGAGCACAGATACGCAGTATTTT.

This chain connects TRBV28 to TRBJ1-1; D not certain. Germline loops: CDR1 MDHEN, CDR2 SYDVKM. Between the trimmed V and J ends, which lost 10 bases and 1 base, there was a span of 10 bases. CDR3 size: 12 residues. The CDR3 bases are TGTGCCACCCGAGAGTGGAACACTGAAGCTTTCTTT. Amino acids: CATREWNTEAFF.

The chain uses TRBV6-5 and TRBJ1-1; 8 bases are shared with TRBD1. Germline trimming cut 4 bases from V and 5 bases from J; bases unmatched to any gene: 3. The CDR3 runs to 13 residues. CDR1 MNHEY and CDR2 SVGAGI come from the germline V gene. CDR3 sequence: CASSSHRGTEAFF. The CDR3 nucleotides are TGTGCCAGCAGTTCCCACAGGGGGACTGAAGCTTTCTTT.

DNA for the CDR3: TGTGCCAGCAGTGAAAGAGGGGAGCAGTTCTTC. This gives the protein CASSERGEQFF. The V call is TRBV28, the J call TRBJ2-1; tentative D call: TRBD2 (5 bases). The CDR3 is made up of 11 amino acids. Between the trimmed V and J ends, which lost 5 bases and 10 bases, there was a span of 9 bases. From germline, CDR1 is MDHEN and CDR2 SYDVKM.

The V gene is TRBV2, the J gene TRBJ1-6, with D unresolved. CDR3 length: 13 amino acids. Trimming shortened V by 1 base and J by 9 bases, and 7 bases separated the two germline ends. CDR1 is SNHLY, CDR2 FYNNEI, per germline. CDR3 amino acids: CASSEGWSSPLHF. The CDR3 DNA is TGTGCCAGCAGTGAAGGGTGGAGTTCACCCCTCCACTTT.

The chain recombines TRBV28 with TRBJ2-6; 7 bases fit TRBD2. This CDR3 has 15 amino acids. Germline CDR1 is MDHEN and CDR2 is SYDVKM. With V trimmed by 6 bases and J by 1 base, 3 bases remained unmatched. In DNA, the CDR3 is TGTGCCAGCAGAATAGCGGGTTCTGGGGCCAACGTCCTGACTTTC. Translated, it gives CASRIAGSGANVLTF.

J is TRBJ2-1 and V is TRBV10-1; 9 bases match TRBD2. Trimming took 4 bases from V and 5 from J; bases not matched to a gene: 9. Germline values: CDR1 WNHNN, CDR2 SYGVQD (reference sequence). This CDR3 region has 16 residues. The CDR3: CASSGTGTSSHNEQFF. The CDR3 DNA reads TGCGCCAGCAGTGGAACCGGGACTAGCAGCCACAATGAGCAGTTCTTC.

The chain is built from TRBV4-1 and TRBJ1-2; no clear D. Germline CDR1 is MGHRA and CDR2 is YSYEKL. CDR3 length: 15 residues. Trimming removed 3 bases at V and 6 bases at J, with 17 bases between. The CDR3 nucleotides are TGCGCCAGCAGCCAGATCGCTGCGGGTCGGGATGGCTACACCTTC. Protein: CASSQIAAGRDGYTF.

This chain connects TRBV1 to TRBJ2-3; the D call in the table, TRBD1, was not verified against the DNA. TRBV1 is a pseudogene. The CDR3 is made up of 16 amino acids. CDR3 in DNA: TGCACCAGCAGCCGGCCCCGCGGACAACGCACAGATACGCAGTATTTT. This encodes CTSSRPRGQRTDTQYF.

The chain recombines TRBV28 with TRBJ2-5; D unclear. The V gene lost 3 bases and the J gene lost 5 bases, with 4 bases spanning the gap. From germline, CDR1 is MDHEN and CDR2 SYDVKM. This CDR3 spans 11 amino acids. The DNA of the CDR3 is TGTGCCAGCAGTTTGCGCGAGACCCAGTACTTC. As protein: CASSLRETQYF.

CDR3 region: CASSLGGNSGNTIYF. CDR3 sequence (DNA): TGCGCCAGCAGCTTGGGAGGGAATTCCGGAAACACCATATATTTT. The gene calls are TRBV5-1 and TRBJ1-3; D ambiguous. Trimming shortened V by 0 bases and J by 4 bases, and 11 bases separated the two germline ends. Germline V lookup: CDR1 SGHRS, CDR2 YFSETQ. The CDR3 runs 15 residues. Together with reference TRBV5-1 and TRBJ1-3, the CDR3 gives the full variable domain: KAGVTQTPRYLIKTRGQQVTLSCSPISGHRSVSWYQQTPGQGLQFLFEYFSETQRNKGNFPGRFSGRQFSNSRSEMNVSTLELGDSALYLCASSLGGNSGNTIYFGEGSWLTVV.

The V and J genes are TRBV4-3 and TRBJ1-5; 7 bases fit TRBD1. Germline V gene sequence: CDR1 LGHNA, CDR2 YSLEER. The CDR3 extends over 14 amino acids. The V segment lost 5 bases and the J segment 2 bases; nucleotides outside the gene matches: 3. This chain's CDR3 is CASSDTGGNQPQHF. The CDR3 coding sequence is TGCGCCAGCAGCGACACAGGGGGCAATCAGCCCCAGCATTTT.

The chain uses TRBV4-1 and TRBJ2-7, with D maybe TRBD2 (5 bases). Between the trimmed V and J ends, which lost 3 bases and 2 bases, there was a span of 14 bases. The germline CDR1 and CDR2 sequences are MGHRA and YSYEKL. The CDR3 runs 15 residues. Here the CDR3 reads CASSHHGLNTYEQYF. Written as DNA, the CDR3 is TGCGCCAGCAGCCATCACGGACTGAACACCTACGAGCAGTACTTC.

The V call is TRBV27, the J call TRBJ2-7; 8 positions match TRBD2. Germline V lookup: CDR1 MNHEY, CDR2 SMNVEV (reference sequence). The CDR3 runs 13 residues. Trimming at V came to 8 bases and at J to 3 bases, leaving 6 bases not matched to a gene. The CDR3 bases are TGTGCCAGCGCAGTAGCGGGAAACTACGAGCAGTACTTC. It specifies CASAVAGNYEQYF.

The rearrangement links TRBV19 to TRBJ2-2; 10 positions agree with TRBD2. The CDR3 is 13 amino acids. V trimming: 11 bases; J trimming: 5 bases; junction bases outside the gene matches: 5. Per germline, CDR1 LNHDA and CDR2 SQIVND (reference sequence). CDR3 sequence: CAGASGGTGELFF. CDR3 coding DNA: TGTGCCGGGGCTAGCGGGGGTACCGGGGAGCTGTTTTTT.

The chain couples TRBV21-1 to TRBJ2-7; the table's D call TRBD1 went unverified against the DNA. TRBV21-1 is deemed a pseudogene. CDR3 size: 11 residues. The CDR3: CASRATYEQYF. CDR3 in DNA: TGTGCCAGCAGGGCAACCTACGAGCAGTACTTC.

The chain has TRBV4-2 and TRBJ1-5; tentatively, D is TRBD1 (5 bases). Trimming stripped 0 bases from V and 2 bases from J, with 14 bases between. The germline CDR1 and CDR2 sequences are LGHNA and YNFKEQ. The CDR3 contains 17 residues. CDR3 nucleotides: TGTGCCAGCAGCCAAGACTTATGGGGCACGGGCAATCAGCCCCAGCATTTT. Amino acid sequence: CASSQDLWGTGNQPQHF.

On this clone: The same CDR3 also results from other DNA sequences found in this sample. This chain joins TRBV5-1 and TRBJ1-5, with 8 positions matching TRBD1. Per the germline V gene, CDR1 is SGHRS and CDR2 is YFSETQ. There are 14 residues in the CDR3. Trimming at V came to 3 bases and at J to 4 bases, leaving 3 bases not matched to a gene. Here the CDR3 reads CASSWGDRNQPQHF. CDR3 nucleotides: TGCGCCAGCAGCTGGGGGGACAGGAATCAGCCCCAGCATTTT.

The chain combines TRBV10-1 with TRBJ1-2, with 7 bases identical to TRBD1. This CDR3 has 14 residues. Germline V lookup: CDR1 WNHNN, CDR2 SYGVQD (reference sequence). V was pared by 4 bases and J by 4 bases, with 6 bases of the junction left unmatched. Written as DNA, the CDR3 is TGCGCCAGCAGTGGCCGGGACAGAAGCTATGGCTACACCTTC. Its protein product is CASSGRDRSYGYTF.

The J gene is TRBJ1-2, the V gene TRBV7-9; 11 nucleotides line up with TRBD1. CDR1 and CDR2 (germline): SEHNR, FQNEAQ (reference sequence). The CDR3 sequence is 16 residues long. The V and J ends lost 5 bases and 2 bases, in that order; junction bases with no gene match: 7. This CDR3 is CASSPRTGGPNYGYTF. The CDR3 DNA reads TGTGCCAGCAGCCCGCGGACAGGGGGCCCCAACTATGGCTACACCTTC.

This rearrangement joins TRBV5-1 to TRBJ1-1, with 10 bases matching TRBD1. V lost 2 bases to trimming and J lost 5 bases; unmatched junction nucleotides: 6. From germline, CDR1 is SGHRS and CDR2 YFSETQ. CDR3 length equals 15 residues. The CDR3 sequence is CASSLTTGGATEAFF. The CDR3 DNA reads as TGCGCCAGCAGCTTAACGACAGGGGGCGCGACTGAAGCTTTCTTT.

CDR3: CASSLGGTRLELFF. The CDR3 DNA reads TGTGCCAGCAGTTTGGGGGGAACTAGGCTTGAACTGTTTTTT. The chain is built from TRBV28 and TRBJ1-4, with D possibly TRBD1 on 5 matching bases. This CDR3 region has 14 residues. Per the germline V gene, CDR1 is MDHEN and CDR2 is SYDVKM. V was shortened by 3 bases and J by 12 bases, with 17 bases between the two germline ends.

The CDR3 coding sequence is TGCAGTGTACGGACGGGGGGGACCCAGTACTTC. This codes for CSVRTGGTQYF. This chain connects TRBV20-1 to TRBJ2-5, with 7 bases aligning to TRBD2. Germline values: CDR1 DFQATT, CDR2 SNEGSKA (reference sequence). The CDR3 loop spans 11 amino acids. The J segment lost 7 bases and the V segment lost 7 bases, leaving 6 bases of the junction unmatched.

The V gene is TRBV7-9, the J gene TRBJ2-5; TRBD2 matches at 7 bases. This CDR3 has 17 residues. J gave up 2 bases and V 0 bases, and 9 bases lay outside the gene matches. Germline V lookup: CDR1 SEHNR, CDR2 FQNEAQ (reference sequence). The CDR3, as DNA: TGTGCCAGCAGCTTAGCGGGGGGGACGGCGATTCAAGAGACCCAGTACTTC. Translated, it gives CASSLAGGTAIQETQYF.

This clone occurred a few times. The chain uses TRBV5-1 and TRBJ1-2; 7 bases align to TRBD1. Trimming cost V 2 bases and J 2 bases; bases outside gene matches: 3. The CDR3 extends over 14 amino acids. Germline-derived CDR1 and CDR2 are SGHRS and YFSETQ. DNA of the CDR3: TGCGCCAGCAGCTTATCAGGGGGGAACTATGGCTACACCTTC. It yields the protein CASSLSGGNYGYTF.

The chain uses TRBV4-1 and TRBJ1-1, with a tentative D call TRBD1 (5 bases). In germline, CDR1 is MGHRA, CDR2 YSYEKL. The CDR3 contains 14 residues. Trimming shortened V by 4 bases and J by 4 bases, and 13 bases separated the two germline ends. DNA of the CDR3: TGCGCCAGCAGCCCTGAGGGGAGGGCCACTGAAGCTTTCTTT. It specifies CASSPEGRATEAFF.